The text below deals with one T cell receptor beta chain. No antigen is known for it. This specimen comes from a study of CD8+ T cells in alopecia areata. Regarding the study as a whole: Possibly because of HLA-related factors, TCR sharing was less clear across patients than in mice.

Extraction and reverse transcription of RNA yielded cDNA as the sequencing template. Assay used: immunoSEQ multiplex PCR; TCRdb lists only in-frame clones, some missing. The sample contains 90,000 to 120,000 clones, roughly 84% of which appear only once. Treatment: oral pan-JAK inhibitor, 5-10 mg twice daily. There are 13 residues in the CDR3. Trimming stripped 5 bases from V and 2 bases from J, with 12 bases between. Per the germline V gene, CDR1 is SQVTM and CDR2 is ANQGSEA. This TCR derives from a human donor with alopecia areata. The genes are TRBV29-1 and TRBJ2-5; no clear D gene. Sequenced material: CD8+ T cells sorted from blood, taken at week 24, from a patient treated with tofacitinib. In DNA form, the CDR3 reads TGCAGCGTTTGGATTGGATTTCAAGAGACCCAGTACTTC. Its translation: CSVWIGFQETQYF.